Presented here are 7 T cell receptor beta chains from one specimen sequenced in a study of CD8 T cells in Susac syndrome. Reverse transcription used about 0.45 to 1 ug RNA and random hexamers. TCRdb re-called the immunoSEQ multiplex PCR reads with MiXCR, one entry per CDR3 protein. The sample contains roughly 300,000 distinct CDR3 sequences, approximately 81% of which appear only once. Sequencing input: CD8+ T cells from PBMCs. These receptors were taken from a human donor with multiple sclerosis.

This clonotype was picked up one time. This rearrangement joins TRBV10-2 to TRBJ2-7; D is possibly TRBD1 (6 bases). This CDR3 is built from 13 residues. Looked up from germline, CDR1 is WSHSY and CDR2 is SAAADI. Trimming left V 7 bases short and J 6 bases short, with 16 bases between. The chain's CDR3 is CASTMNREFEQYF. The CDR3 DNA sequence: TGCGCCAGCACTATGAACAGGGAATTCGAGCAGTACTTC.

The V call is TRBV24-1, the J call TRBJ1-1; possibly TRBD1 for D (6 bases). CDR1 and CDR2 from the germline V gene are KGHDR and SFDVKD. This CDR3 is built from 15 residues. Trimming left V 4 bases short and J 1 base short, with 12 bases between. Here the CDR3 reads CATSDSGHANTEAFF. The DNA of the CDR3 is TGTGCCACCAGTGACTCGGGACACGCGAACACTGAAGCTTTCTTT.

The rearrangement joins TRBV27 to TRBJ1-2, with D tentatively TRBD1 (5 bases). Trimming removed 2 bases at V and 5 bases at J, with 12 bases between. CDR1 MNHEY and CDR2 SMNVEV come from the germline V gene (reference sequence). The length of the CDR3 is 14 residues. CDR3 bases: TGTGCCAGCAGTTTACTAGGGGCGGGGTATGGCTACACCTTC. This encodes CASSLLGAGYGYTF.

The genes are TRBV19 and TRBJ1-1, with TRBD1 as a possible D gene (5 bases). Germline V lookup: CDR1 LNHDA, CDR2 SQIVND (reference sequence). This CDR3 is built from 15 residues. V lost 3 bases, J lost 0 bases, and 11 bases lay in between. The DNA for the CDR3 is TGTGCCAGTAGTATTGGCCGGGGCATGAACACTGAAGCTTTCTTT. This encodes CASSIGRGMNTEAFF.

The chain links TRBV29-1 to TRBJ1-1, with 8 bases fitting TRBD1. Trimming cost V 4 bases and J 4 bases; bases outside gene matches: 5. The V gene's germline CDR1 is SQVTM and CDR2 ANQGSEA. The CDR3 is made up of 13 amino acids. The CDR3 coding sequence is TGCAGCGTTGGGACAGGGAGGGGCACTGAAGCTTTCTTT. It is translated as CSVGTGRGTEAFF. Combining the CDR3 with reference TRBV29-1 and TRBJ1-1 gives the whole variable domain SAVISQKPSRDICQRGTSLTIQCQVDSQVTMMFWYRQQPGQSLTLIATANQGSEATYESGFVIDKFPISRPNLTFSTLTVSNMSPEDSSIYLCSVGTGRGTEAFFGQGTRLTVV.

The rearrangement uses TRBV13 and TRBJ2-7; D might be TRBD1 or TRBD2, each matching 5 bases. This CDR3 has 13 residues. V lost 6 bases, J lost 6 bases, and 15 bases lay in between. The germline V gene has CDR1 PRHDT and CDR2 FYEKMQ (reference sequence). CDR3 sequence reads: CASSSGSLGEQYF. CDR3 coding DNA: TGTGCCAGCAGTTCAGGGAGTCTTGGCGAGCAGTACTTC.

This clonotype was seen just once. The genes are TRBV3-1 and TRBJ2-3, with 8 bases aligning to TRBD1. The trim removed 5 bases at V and 7 bases at J, leaving 5 bases unmatched. From germline, CDR1 is LGHDT and CDR2 YNNKEL (reference sequence). This CDR3 spans 13 amino acids. As DNA, the CDR3 is TGTGCCAGCAGCGCCGGACAGGGTTATACGCAGTATTTT. Translated: CASSAGQGYTQYF.